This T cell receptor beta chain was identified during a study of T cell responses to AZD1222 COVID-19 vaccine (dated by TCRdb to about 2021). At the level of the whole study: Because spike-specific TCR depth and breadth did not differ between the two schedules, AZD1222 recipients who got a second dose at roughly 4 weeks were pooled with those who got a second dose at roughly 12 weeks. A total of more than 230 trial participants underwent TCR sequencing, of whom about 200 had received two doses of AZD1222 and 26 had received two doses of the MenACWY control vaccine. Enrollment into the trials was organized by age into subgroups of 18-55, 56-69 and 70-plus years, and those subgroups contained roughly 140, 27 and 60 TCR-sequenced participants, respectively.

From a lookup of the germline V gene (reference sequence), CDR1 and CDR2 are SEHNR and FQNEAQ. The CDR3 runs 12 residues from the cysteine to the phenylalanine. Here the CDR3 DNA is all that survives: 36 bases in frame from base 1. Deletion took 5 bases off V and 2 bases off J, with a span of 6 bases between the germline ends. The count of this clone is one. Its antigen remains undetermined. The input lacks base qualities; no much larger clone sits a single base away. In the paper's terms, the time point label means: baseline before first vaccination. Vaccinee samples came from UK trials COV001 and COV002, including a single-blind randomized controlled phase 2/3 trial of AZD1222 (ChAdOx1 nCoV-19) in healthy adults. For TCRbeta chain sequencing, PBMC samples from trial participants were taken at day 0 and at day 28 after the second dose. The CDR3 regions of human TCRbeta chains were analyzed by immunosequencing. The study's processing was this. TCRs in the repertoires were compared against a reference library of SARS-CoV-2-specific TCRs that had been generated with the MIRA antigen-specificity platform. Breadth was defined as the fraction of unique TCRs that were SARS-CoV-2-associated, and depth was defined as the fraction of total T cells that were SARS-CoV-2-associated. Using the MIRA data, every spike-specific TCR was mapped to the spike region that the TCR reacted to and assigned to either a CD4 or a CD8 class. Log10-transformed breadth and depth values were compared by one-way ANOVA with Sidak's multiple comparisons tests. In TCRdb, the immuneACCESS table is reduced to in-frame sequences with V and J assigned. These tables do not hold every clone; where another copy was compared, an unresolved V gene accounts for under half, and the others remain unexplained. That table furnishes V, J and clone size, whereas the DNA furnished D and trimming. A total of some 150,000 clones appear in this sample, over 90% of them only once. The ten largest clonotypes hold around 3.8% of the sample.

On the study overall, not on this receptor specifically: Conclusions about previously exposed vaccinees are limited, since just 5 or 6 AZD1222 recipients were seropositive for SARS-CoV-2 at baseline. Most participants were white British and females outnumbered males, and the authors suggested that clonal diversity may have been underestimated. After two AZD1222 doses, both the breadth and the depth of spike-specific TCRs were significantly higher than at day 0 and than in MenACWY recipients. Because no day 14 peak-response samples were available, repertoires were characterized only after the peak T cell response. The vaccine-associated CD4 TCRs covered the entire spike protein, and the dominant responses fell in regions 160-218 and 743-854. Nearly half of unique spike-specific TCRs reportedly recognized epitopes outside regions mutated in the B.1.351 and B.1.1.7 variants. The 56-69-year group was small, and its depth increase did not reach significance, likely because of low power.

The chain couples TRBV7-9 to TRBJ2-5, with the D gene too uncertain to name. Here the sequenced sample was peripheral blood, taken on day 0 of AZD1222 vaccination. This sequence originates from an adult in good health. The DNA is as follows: TGTGCCAGCAGCCCTGTTCAAGAGACCCAGTACTTC. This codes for CASSPVQETQYF.